The clone carrying this T cell receptor beta chain showed up just once. TCRdb's copy holds only in-frame clones and misses some; the assay was immunoSEQ multiplex PCR. The sample contains 330,000 or so clones, around 86% of which appear only once. Trimming cost V 4 bases and J 0 bases; bases outside gene matches: 4. The V gene's germline CDR1 is SEHNR and CDR2 FQNEAQ (reference sequence). CDR3 length equals 15 residues. The sample is drawn from a study of cytomegalovirus exposure and HLA in healthy donors. The sequenced sample was PBMCs. This receptor was identified in a woman aged 18-35 years in good health and CMV-seronegative. The V and J genes are TRBV7-9 and TRBJ2-3, with TRBD1 identical over 7 bases. The CDR3 nucleotides read TGTGCCAGCAGCTATGGGACAGTTAGCACAGATACGCAGTATTTT. Translation gives CASSYGTVSTDTQYF.